The entry below describes one T cell receptor (beta chain). The CDR3 covers 14 residues. The V gene end was trimmed by 3 bases and the J gene end by 5 bases; junction bases not matched to a gene: 3. Germline V gene lookup returns CDR1 SGDLS and CDR2 YYNGEE. This entry comes from a study of blood T cells in healthy people across ages. Primed by a sample-barcoded 5' primer and a J-beta primer mix, a second PCR proceeded for roughly 6 to 12 cycles. TCRdb passed the 5' RACE reads through MiXCR, listing each CDR3 protein once. The sample consists of approximately 900,000 distinct CDR3 sequences, under 35% of them appearing once. This sample was also put to use in a study of T cells of mothers and their children.

Sequenced input: blood. The chain uses TRBV9 and TRBJ1-5; TRBD1 matches 9 bases. The clonotype originates from a middle-aged woman in good health. In DNA form, the CDR3 reads TGTGCCAGCAGCGCGGGACAGGGAGATCAGCCCCAGCATTTT. As protein: CASSAGQGDQPQHF.